The rows below give T cell receptor beta chains drawn from one sample of a study of T cell responses to AZD1222 COVID-19 vaccine. The protocol was immunoSEQ multiplex PCR, while the TCRdb copy is restricted to in-frame clones and leaves out a portion. The sample holds roughly 50,000 clones, about 85% seen once. This material consisted of peripheral blood, taken on day 0 of AZD1222 vaccination. The origin of the receptors is an adult in good health. CDR3s include the opening cysteine and the closing phenylalanine or tryptophan. D genes are given only for firm matches. Not every row has a clone size; where given, it reads once, few, many or a size class.

clone_size | j_call | d_call | v_call | cdr3_nt | cdr3_aa
. | TRBJ2-1 | . | TRBV5-6 | TGTGCCAGCAGCCTAGGGCGTACTGGGGAGCAGTTCTTC | CASSLGRTGEQFF
once | TRBJ1-2 | TRBD1 | TRBV9 | TGTGCCAGCAGAGGGACAGGGATTTACTATGGCTACACCTTC | CASRGTGIYYGYTF
. | TRBJ2-2 | TRBD1 | TRBV5-1 | TGCGCCAGCAGCTTCGGGGACAGGGGGATCTCCGGGGAGCTGTTTTTT | CASSFGDRGISGELFF
. | TRBJ2-1 | . | TRBV3-1/TRBV3-2 | TGTGCCAGCAGCCAAGATCGAGGAGGACCGAATGAGCAGTTCTTC | CASSQDRGGPNEQFF
. | TRBJ1-2 | TRBD1 | TRBV25-1 | TGTGCCAGCAGTGAAGAGAGGGGGCGGGGTGACTATGGCTACACCTTC | CASSEERGRGDYGYTF
. | TRBJ1-2 | . | TRBV6-5 | TGTGCCAGCCGGGAGGGCAGCAACTATGGCTACACCTTC | CASREGSNYGYTF
. | TRBJ2-3 | . | TRBV6-5 | TGTGCCAGCAGCAAATCGGGACTCCTCACAGATACGCAGTATTTT | CASSKSGLLTDTQYF
. | TRBJ2-7 | . | TRBV30 | TGTGCCTGGAGTGTAGGGCAGGGTGGGGGCGAGCAGTACTTC | CAWSVGQGGGEQYF
. | TRBJ2-7 | . | TRBV5-1 | TGCGCCAGCAGCTTGGTAGGGTTGCTCTCCGGGGAGCAGTACTTC | CASSLVGLLSGEQYF
. | TRBJ1-4 | . | TRBV19 | TGTGCCAGTAGTAGGGCAGGGGTTGGTGAAAAACTGTTTTTT | CASSRAGVGEKLFF
. | TRBJ1-2 | . | TRBV6-5 | TGTGCCAGCAGTTACTCTCCGGTAAACTATGGCTACACCTTC | CASSYSPVNYGYTF
. | TRBJ1-2 | . | TRBV6-5 | TGTGCCAGCAGTTCTCCATTGCTTAACTATGGCTACACCTTC | CASSSPLLNYGYTF
. | TRBJ1-1 | . | TRBV3-1/TRBV3-2 | TGTGCCAGCAGCCAAGGGACTGAAGCTTTCTTT | CASSQGTEAFF
few | TRBJ1-2 | . | TRBV28 | TGTGCCAGCAGTTCGGCCTATGGCTACACCTTC | CASSSAYGYTF
. | TRBJ1-2 | TRBD1 | TRBV5-1 | TGCGCCAGCAGCGTTGACAGGGGGTCCGGAGGCTACACCTTC | CASSVDRGSGGYTF
. | TRBJ2-1 | . | TRBV9 | TGTGCCAGCAGCGCCTTTAGCGGACTGCAGTTCTTC | CASSAFSGLQFF
once | TRBJ1-1 | . | TRBV11-2 | TGTGCCAGCAGCTCGACAGGCCGGACCACTGAAGCTTTCTTT | CASSSTGRTTEAFF
. | TRBJ1-5 | TRBD1 | TRBV18 | TGTGCCAGCTCACAACAAGCAGGGACAGGCAATCAGCCCCAGCATTTT | CASSQQAGTGNQPQHF
once | TRBJ1-5 | . | TRBV5-6 | TGTGCCAGCAGCCCGGGGGGGAATCAGCCCCAGCATTTT | CASSPGGNQPQHF
. | TRBJ2-7 | . | TRBV12-5 | TGTGCTAGTGGTTTGGTACTCGGGCAGGGATACGAGCAGTACTTC | CASGLVLGQGYEQYF
. | TRBJ2-1 | TRBD2 | TRBV7-6 | TGTGCCAGCAGCTTTGGACTAGCGGGGGTAAACAATGAGCAGTTCTTC | CASSFGLAGVNNEQFF
. | TRBJ2-1 | TRBD1 | TRBV9 | TGTGCCAGCAGCGAGAGGGGACAGGATTACAATGAGCAGTTCTTC | CASSERGQDYNEQFF
once | TRBJ2-5 | . | TRBV4-3 | TGCGCCAGCAGCCAAGACGCGAGGGGGTGGGAGACCCAGTACTTC | CASSQDARGWETQYF
once | TRBJ2-3 | . | TRBV9 | TGTGCCAGCAGCGCCCTAGGACTCTCCGGAGCAGATACGCAGTATTTT | CASSALGLSGADTQYF
. | TRBJ1-6 | . | TRBV28 | TGTGCCAGCGCGGACCGGGCGTTGGATTCACCCCTCCACTTT | CASADRALDSPLHF
once | TRBJ2-2 | TRBD1 | TRBV3-1/TRBV3-2 | TGTGCCAGCAGCCGTGCGGCGGGACAGGGGGGCACCGGGGAGCTGTTTTTT | CASSRAAGQGGTGELFF
. | TRBJ1-4 | TRBD1 | TRBV19 | TGTGCCAGTAGTATACCGACAGGGAGGTATGAAAAACTGTTTTTT | CASSIPTGRYEKLFF
. | TRBJ2-5 | . | TRBV7-7 | TGTGCCAGCAGCTCCTCCAGCCAAGAGACCCAGTACTTC | CASSSSSQETQYF
. | TRBJ2-7 | TRBD1 | TRBV5-5 | TGTGCCAGCAGCTCACGGACAGGGCTAAACGAGCAGTACTTC | CASSSRTGLNEQYF
. | TRBJ1-2 | . | TRBV12-3/TRBV12-4 | TGTGCCAGCAGTTTAGGTAGCTATGGCTACACCTTC | CASSLGSYGYTF
few | TRBJ1-6 | TRBD1 | TRBV19 | TGTGCCAGTATCAACAACCGGGACAGGGGATATTCACCCCTCCACTTT | CASINNRDRGYSPLHF
. | TRBJ1-2 | . | TRBV7-9 | TGTGCCAGCAGCTTAGTGGGAAACTATGGCTACACCTTC | CASSLVGNYGYTF
. | TRBJ1-6 | . | TRBV5-1 | TGCGCCAGCAGCTCGAATAATTCACCCCTCCACTTT | CASSSNNSPLHF
. | TRBJ1-2 | TRBD1 | TRBV12-3/TRBV12-4 | TGTGCCAGCACCCTGACAGGGAACTATGGCTACACCTTC | CASTLTGNYGYTF
. | TRBJ2-5 | . | TRBV29-1 | TGCAGCGTTGATAGACTAGATGTCGAGACCCAGTACTTC | CSVDRLDVETQYF
. | TRBJ1-3 | . | TRBV7-9 | TGTGCCAGCAGCTTTTTGGGAAACACCATATATTTT | CASSFLGNTIYF
. | TRBJ2-2 | TRBD2 | TRBV25-1 | TGTGCCAGCAGTGAAGGAGCGGGGGGTGCCGGGGAGCTGTTTTTT | CASSEGAGGAGELFF
. | TRBJ1-4 | . | TRBV5-5 | TGTGCCAGCAGCTTGGGGTTTGCAACTAATGAAAAACTGTTTTTT | CASSLGFATNEKLFF
. | TRBJ1-1 | . | TRBV3-1/TRBV3-2 | TGTGCCAGCAGCCGGGGTGGGAACACTGAAGCTTTCTTT | CASSRGGNTEAFF
. | TRBJ1-1 | . | TRBV19 | TGTGCCAGTATGGTGGATTCGAACACTGAAGCTTTCTTT | CASMVDSNTEAFF
. | TRBJ2-7 | TRBD2 | TRBV6-5 | TGTGCCAGCAAAAGAAGCGGGGCAAGCTCCTACGAGCAGTACTTC | CASKRSGASSYEQYF